The rows below give T cell receptor beta chains drawn from one sample of a study of CD8 T cells in Susac syndrome. One entry per CDR3 protein, called by TCRdb with MiXCR from the immunoSEQ multiplex PCR reads. The sample lists roughly 200,000 distinct CDR3 sequences; roughly 94% were seen once. Sequencing was done on a sample of CD4+ T cells from PBMCs. The receptors originated from a human donor in good health. Both conserved end residues are part of each CDR3. D genes are given only for firm matches. A clone size is listed for some rows: how often the clone was seen (once, few, many), or a class if it is expanded.

V,J,D,size,DNA,CDR3
TRBV2,TRBJ2-7,NA,NA,TGTGCCAGCAGTGAAGGCTTTTCCTACGAGCAGTACTTC,CASSEGFSYEQYF
TRBV29-1,TRBJ1-3,NA,NA,TGCAGCGTTGAATGGGGAAACACCATATATTTT,CSVEWGNTIYF
TRBV9,TRBJ2-1,NA,NA,TGTGCCAGCAGCGTAGAAGTGGGGCCCTACAATGAGCAGTTCTTC,CASSVEVGPYNEQFF
TRBV27,TRBJ2-5,NA,NA,TGTGCCAGCATTCCATCGTGGGGGGCAGCCCCCGGGGAGACCCAGTACTTC,CASIPSWGAAPGETQYF
TRBV20-1,TRBJ2-7,TRBD2,NA,TGCAGTGGACTACTAGCGGGGACCACCGAGCAGTACTTC,CSGLLAGTTEQYF
TRBV7-8,TRBJ1-2,NA,NA,TGTGCCAGCAGCCCCGGGGGAAGGGTTGGCTACACCTTC,CASSPGGRVGYTF
TRBV16,TRBJ2-3,NA,once,TGTGCCAGCAGCCAAACGGCAAGGGGAGATACGCAGTATTTT,CASSQTARGDTQYF
TRBV7-8,TRBJ2-7,TRBD2,once,TGTGCCAGCAGCTTAGTAACTAGCGGGGCGTTCAGCTACGAGCAGTACTTC,CASSLVTSGAFSYEQYF
TRBV20-1,TRBJ2-3,TRBD1,NA,TGCAGTGCCGGACAGGGGGCCGGTAGCACAGATACGCAGTATTTT,CSAGQGAGSTDTQYF
TRBV29-1,TRBJ2-3,TRBD2,NA,TGCAGCGTCGCAAGGACTAGCTCAGATACGCAGTATTTT,CSVARTSSDTQYF
TRBV5-1,TRBJ1-5,NA,NA,TGCGCCAGCAGCTTGGCGGGACGTAGCAATCAGCCCCAGCATTTT,CASSLAGRSNQPQHF
TRBV15,TRBJ2-1,TRBD2,NA,TGTGCCACCAGCAGAGATCTACCTAGCGGGAGAGTCGGTGAGCAGTTCTTC,CATSRDLPSGRVGEQFF
TRBV28,TRBJ2-5,NA,NA,TGTGCCAGCAGTTTGCAAGTCTTCCAAGAGACCCAGTACTTC,CASSLQVFQETQYF
TRBV6-5,TRBJ2-5,TRBD1,once,TGTGCCAGCAGAGACAGGGTGGCAGAGACCCAGTACTTC,CASRDRVAETQYF
TRBV20-1,TRBJ2-3,TRBD1,NA,TGCAGTGCAGCTACAGGGGAAGATACGCAGTATTTT,CSAATGEDTQYF
TRBV12-5,TRBJ1-1,NA,NA,TGTGCTAGTGGTGTTTCTGAGGACACTGAAGCTTTCTTT,CASGVSEDTEAFF
TRBV29-1,TRBJ2-7,TRBD1,NA,TGCAGCGTTGGTAACAGGGGAAAGTACGAGCAGTACTTC,CSVGNRGKYEQYF
TRBV3-1,TRBJ2-7,NA,NA,TGTGCCAGCAGCCTCAGGGGGGCCTACGAGCAGTACTTC,CASSLRGAYEQYF
TRBV20-1,TRBJ2-3,NA,once,TGCAGTGCTAGAGATAACGGAGTAGATACGCAGTATTTT,CSARDNGVDTQYF
TRBV18,TRBJ2-2,NA,NA,TGTGCCAGCTCACCCTTAGAGGAGCTGTTTTTT,CASSPLEELFF
TRBV12-3/TRBV12-4,TRBJ1-5,NA,once,TGTGCCAGCAGTTTGGCAGGCCCATCAGGTCCCCAGCATTTT,CASSLAGPSGPQHF
TRBV5-4,TRBJ2-3,NA,NA,TGTGCCAGCAGCTTGCCTCTCGGGAGTCGGGAAGATACGCAGTATTTT,CASSLPLGSREDTQYF
TRBV3-1,TRBJ2-4,TRBD1,NA,TGTGCCAGCAGTCTTAGAGGACAGGGGAGCATTCAGTACTTC,CASSLRGQGSIQYF
TRBV27,TRBJ2-7,NA,NA,TGTGCCAGCAGTCCCCACGGCCATCCCTACGAGCAGTACTTC,CASSPHGHPYEQYF
TRBV7-8,TRBJ2-1,TRBD2,NA,TGTGCCAGCAGCACCCGACTAGCGGGAGCCTACAATGAGCAGTTCTTC,CASSTRLAGAYNEQFF
TRBV5-1,TRBJ1-1,TRBD1,NA,TGCGCCAGCAGCCCTATGGACAGGGCGAACACTGAAGCTTTCTTT,CASSPMDRANTEAFF
TRBV7-9,TRBJ2-5,NA,NA,TGTGCCAGCAGCTTAACTGGGCACCAAGAGACCCAGTACTTC,CASSLTGHQETQYF
TRBV3-1,TRBJ2-7,NA,NA,TGTGCCAGCAGCCAAGGTTTGACCTACGAGCAGTACTTC,CASSQGLTYEQYF
TRBV28,TRBJ2-7,NA,NA,TGTGCCAGCACCTTGGGGCGGGGCGCCGACTCCTACGAGCAGTACTTC,CASTLGRGADSYEQYF
TRBV28,TRBJ2-1,NA,NA,TGTGCCAGCAGTTTTGCGCACAATGAGCAGTTCTTC,CASSFAHNEQFF
TRBV20-1,TRBJ1-4,NA,once,TGCAGTGCTACGGGCCTGGATGGAAAACTGTTTTTT,CSATGLDGKLFF
TRBV5-4,TRBJ2-7,TRBD2,NA,TGTGCCAGCAGCCGAGCCTTTAGCGGGAGAGAGCAGTACTTC,CASSRAFSGREQYF
TRBV30,TRBJ2-3,NA,NA,TGTGCCTGGAATAAACTGACTGGTACGCAGTATTTT,CAWNKLTGTQYF
TRBV10-3,TRBJ2-7,TRBD2,NA,TGTGCCAGCGGTCGGGAGGGGGGATTAGGGTCCTACGAGCAGTACTTC,CASGREGGLGSYEQYF
TRBV30,TRBJ2-5,TRBD2,NA,TGTGCCTGGGCGGCGGGACTAGCGGGATTAGAGACCCAGTACTTC,CAWAAGLAGLETQYF
TRBV11-2,TRBJ1-3,NA,NA,TGTGCCAGCAGCTTAAGGCAGACCAGTGCTGGAAACACCATATATTTT,CASSLRQTSAGNTIYF
TRBV7-2,TRBJ2-3,NA,NA,TGTGCCAGCAGCCCTACGCCACTGACCACAGATACGCAGTATTTT,CASSPTPLTTDTQYF
TRBV3-1,TRBJ2-1,TRBD2,NA,TGTGCCAGCAGCCGCCGGACTAGCGGGAGCATTGAGCAGTTCTTC,CASSRRTSGSIEQFF
TRBV6-2/TRBV6-3,TRBJ2-7,NA,NA,TGTGCCAGCAGTTACCAGGGACCCTACGAGCAGTACTTC,CASSYQGPYEQYF
TRBV27,TRBJ1-1,NA,once,TGTGCCAGCAGTTTATCTCCTTTAAGGGGCACTGAAGCTTTCTTT,CASSLSPLRGTEAFF
TRBV28,TRBJ1-5,TRBD1,NA,TGTGCCAGCAGGGCACAGGGGGGGAGCAATCAGCCCCAGCATTTT,CASRAQGGSNQPQHF
TRBV12-3/TRBV12-4,TRBJ2-7,NA,NA,TGTGCCAGCAGTTTAGCCAGGGTAGGCGAGCAGTACTTC,CASSLARVGEQYF
TRBV3-1,TRBJ1-2,TRBD1,NA,TGTGCCAGCAGCCAAGTCACAGGGGCAGCTGTTGGCTACACCTTC,CASSQVTGAAVGYTF
TRBV30,TRBJ2-1,TRBD1,NA,TGTGCCTGGAACCGACAGGGTTTAGAGCAGTTCTTC,CAWNRQGLEQFF
TRBV2,TRBJ2-7,NA,NA,TGTGCCAGCAGGGTCCTGGAGGATGGGGAGCAGTACTTC,CASRVLEDGEQYF
TRBV20-1,TRBJ2-5,NA,once,TGCAGTGCTCTAGGTTCGGGGACCCAGTACTTC,CSALGSGTQYF
TRBV6-6,TRBJ2-6,NA,NA,TGTGCCAGCAGTTACGAGGGGGCTGGGGCCAACGTCCTGACTTTC,CASSYEGAGANVLTF
TRBV4-2,TRBJ1-2,NA,NA,TGTGCCAGCAGCCATCCTAGACAGGACGGCTACACCTTC,CASSHPRQDGYTF